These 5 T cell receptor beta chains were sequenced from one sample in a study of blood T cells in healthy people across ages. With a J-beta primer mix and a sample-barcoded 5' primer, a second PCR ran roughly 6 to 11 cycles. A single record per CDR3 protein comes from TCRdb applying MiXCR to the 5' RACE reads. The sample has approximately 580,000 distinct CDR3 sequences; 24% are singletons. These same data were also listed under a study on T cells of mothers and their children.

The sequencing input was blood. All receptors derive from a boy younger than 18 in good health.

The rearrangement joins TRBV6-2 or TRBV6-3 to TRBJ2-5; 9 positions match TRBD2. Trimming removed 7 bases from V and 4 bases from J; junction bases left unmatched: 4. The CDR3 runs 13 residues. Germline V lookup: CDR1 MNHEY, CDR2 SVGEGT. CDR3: CASTGLARETQYF. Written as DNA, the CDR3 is TGTGCCAGCACCGGACTAGCGAGAGAGACCCAGTACTTC.

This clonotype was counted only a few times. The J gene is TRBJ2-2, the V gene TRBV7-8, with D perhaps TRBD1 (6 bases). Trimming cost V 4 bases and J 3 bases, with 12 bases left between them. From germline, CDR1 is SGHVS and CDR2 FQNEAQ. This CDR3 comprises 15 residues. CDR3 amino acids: CASSYRARDTGELFF. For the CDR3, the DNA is TGTGCCAGCAGCTACAGGGCCCGCGACACCGGGGAGCTGTTTTTT. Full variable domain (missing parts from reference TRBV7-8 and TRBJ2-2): GAGVSQSPRYKVAKRGQDVALRCDPISGHVSLFWYQQALGQGPEFLTYFQNEAQLDKSGLPSDRFFAERPEGSVSTLKIQRTQQEDSAVYLCASSYRARDTGELFFGEGSRLTVL.

Here the CDR3 reads CASRGSGGVSYNEQFF. In DNA form, the CDR3 reads TGTGCCAGCAGAGGTAGCGGGGGGGTATCCTACAATGAGCAGTTCTTC. The rearrangement uses TRBV2 and TRBJ2-1; 11 bases are a match to TRBD2. CDR1 is SNHLY, CDR2 FYNNEI, per germline. After removal of 6 bases from V and 1 base from J, the junction contained 5 bases not matched to a gene. This CDR3 is built from 16 residues.

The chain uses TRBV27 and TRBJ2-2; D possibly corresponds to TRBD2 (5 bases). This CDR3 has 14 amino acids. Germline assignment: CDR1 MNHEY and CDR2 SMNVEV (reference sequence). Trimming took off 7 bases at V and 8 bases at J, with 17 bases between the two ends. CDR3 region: CASTLDSSEGELFF. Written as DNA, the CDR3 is TGTGCCAGCACCCTGGACTCCTCAGAGGGGGAGCTGTTTTTT.

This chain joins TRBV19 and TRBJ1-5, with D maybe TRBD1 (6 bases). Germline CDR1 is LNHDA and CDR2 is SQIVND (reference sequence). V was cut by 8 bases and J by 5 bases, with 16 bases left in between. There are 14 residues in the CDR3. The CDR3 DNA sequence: TGTGCCAGTGCAGGACAGTACGACTATCAGCCCCAGCATTTT. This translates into CASAGQYDYQPQHF.